Below, 32 T cell receptor beta chains from the same sample are listed, as sequenced in a study of blood T cell repertoires in COVID-19. The repertoire was sequenced with immunoSEQ multiplex PCR; TCRdb's copy has only in-frame clones and lacks some. Of 90,000 to 140,000 clones in the sample, 65% to 80% were seen once. The source material was peripheral blood. Receptor source: a woman in her sixties or seventies with acute or convalescent COVID-19.

This chain joins TRBV15 and TRBJ2-2, with a weak D call TRBD2 (6 bases). This CDR3 is built from 16 residues. CDR1 is LNHNV and CDR2 is YYDKDF in the germline V gene (reference sequence). Trimming left V 1 base short and J 1 base short, with 10 bases between. The CDR3 region has the DNA TGTGCCACCAGCAGAGCGGGGGTCATGAACACCGGGGAGCTGTTTTTT. Translated, it gives CATSRAGVMNTGELFF.

This clone has a handful of counts. V gene TRBV4-3 combines with J gene TRBJ2-1; D might be TRBD1 (6 bases). Between the trimmed V and J ends, which lost 0 bases and 10 bases, there was a span of 7 bases. Germline V lookup: CDR1 LGHNA, CDR2 YSLEER. The CDR3 sequence is 12 residues long. The CDR3 sequence is CASSQDRGEQFF. The CDR3, as DNA: TGCGCCAGCAGCCAAGATAGGGGGGAGCAGTTCTTC.

V and J are TRBV30 and TRBJ2-1; 11 bases are a match to TRBD2. Unmatched junction bases numbered 13, after V lost 2 bases and J lost 10 bases. This CDR3 spans 16 amino acids. Germline-derived CDR1 and CDR2 are GTSNPN and SVGIG (reference sequence). DNA of the CDR3: TGTGCCTGGAGTAGCCCTAGCGGGGGGCCGCTGACCGAGCAGTTCTTC. Translation gives CAWSSPSGGPLTEQFF.

This clone was observed a few times. The rearrangement uses TRBV27 and TRBJ2-5, with D perhaps TRBD1 (9 bases). CDR1 MNHEY and CDR2 SMNVEV come from the germline V gene (reference sequence). The CDR3 has 15 amino acids. Trimming took 6 bases from V and 5 from J, leaving 19 bases between them. In DNA form, the CDR3 reads TGTGCCAGCAGCCTCACAGGGGGCGGGAGGGAGACCCAGTACTTC. Residues: CASSLTGGGRETQYF.

By frequency in the sample, this clone is medium-sized. The chain carries TRBV27 and TRBJ2-1; 10 nucleotides match TRBD2. V shed 0 bases, J shed 6 bases, and the junction held 8 bases outside the gene matches. CDR1 MNHEY and CDR2 SMNVEV come from the germline V gene (reference sequence). This CDR3 is 17 amino acids long. DNA of the CDR3: TGTGCCAGCAGTTTATCGGCGGGACTAGCGAAGGGCAATGAGCAGTTCTTC. It encodes CASSLSAGLAKGNEQFF.

This chain uses TRBV2 with TRBJ1-1; 10 bases align to TRBD1. Germline V gene lookup returns CDR1 SNHLY and CDR2 FYNNEI. After removal of 5 bases from V and 6 bases from J, the junction contained 12 bases not matched to a gene. The CDR3 is made up of 16 amino acids. This CDR3 is CASSMRQGAVFPEAFF. The CDR3 DNA reads TGTGCCAGCAGTATGCGACAGGGGGCTGTCTTTCCTGAAGCTTTCTTT.

The V gene is TRBV25-1, the J gene TRBJ1-2; 8 bases are shared with TRBD1. The CDR3 covers 15 residues. Germline lookup yields CDR1 MGHDK and CDR2 SYGVNS. Trimming took 5 bases from V and 5 from J; bases not matched to a gene: 10. The CDR3 is CASSPPRGLLYGYTF. The CDR3 DNA reads as TGTGCCAGCAGTCCACCCAGGGGGCTTTTGTATGGCTACACCTTC.

The chain combines TRBV11-2 with TRBJ2-3; the match to TRBD2 covers 7 bases. The CDR3 loop spans 15 amino acids. The ends lost 3 bases at V and 6 bases at J; junction bases unmatched: 9. CDR1 and CDR2 (germline): SGHAT, FQNNGV. CDR3 coding DNA: TGTGCCAGCAGCTTGACTAGCAGTGGGGGGGATACGCAGTATTTT. Its translation is CASSLTSSGGDTQYF.

The chain is built from TRBV2 and TRBJ2-3; 8 nucleotides match TRBD2. The germline CDR1 and CDR2 sequences are SNHLY and FYNNEI. The CDR3 has 16 amino acids. Trimming took 5 bases from V and 9 from J; bases not matched to a gene: 16. The DNA of the CDR3 is TGTGCCAGCAGTTTGGCCCGGGGGGGCGGGACCCAAACGCAGTATTTT. Protein sequence: CASSLARGGGTQTQYF.

V is TRBV7-9 and J is TRBJ1-2, with a possible D match to TRBD1 (6 bases). Germline V gene data show CDR1 as SEHNR and CDR2 as FQNEAQ (reference sequence). This CDR3 contains 17 residues. The V gene lost 1 base and the J gene lost 7 bases, with 22 bases spanning the gap. The chain's CDR3 is CASSLGLQQGSWAGYTF. The CDR3 DNA follows: TGTGCCAGCAGCTTAGGATTACAACAGGGATCTTGGGCTGGCTACACCTTC.

This clone was counted a single time. The genes are TRBV3-1 (or the pseudogene TRBV3-2) and TRBJ2-3; 9 nucleotides agree with TRBD1. The length of the CDR3 is 13 residues. V was clipped by 3 bases and J by 6 bases; unmatched bases: 1. Germline V gives CDR1 LGHDT, CDR2 YNNKEL (reference sequence). The CDR3 DNA sequence: TGTGCCAGCAGCCAGGGGACAGGGGATACGCAGTATTTT. Its translation is CASSQGTGDTQYF.

This chain uses TRBV28 with TRBJ1-1, with a tentative D call TRBD1 (6 bases). Trimming removed 3 bases from V and 7 bases from J, with 12 bases in between. The CDR3 is 13 amino acids. Germline V gives CDR1 MDHEN, CDR2 SYDVKM. The CDR3 region has the DNA TGTGCCAGCAGTTTCCTCACGGACAGTGAAGCTTTCTTT. Translation: CASSFLTDSEAFF.

The genes are TRBV5-1 and TRBJ2-7, with TRBD1 matching over 7 bases. Germline trimming cut 4 bases from V and 7 bases from J; bases unmatched to any gene: 20. The CDR3 runs 17 residues. Germline V gene lookup returns CDR1 SGHRS and CDR2 YFSETQ. The CDR3 reads CASSLGPRQGTTSEQYF. The CDR3 coding sequence is TGCGCCAGCAGCCTGGGACCTCGACAGGGAACTACGAGTGAGCAGTACTTC.

This clone was counted between two and nine times. The V and J genes are TRBV6-5 and TRBJ2-2; D uncertain. V was shortened by 6 bases and J by 4 bases, with 6 bases between the two germline ends. This CDR3 has 12 amino acids. The germline gives CDR1 MNHEY, CDR2 SVGAGI. The CDR3 DNA sequence: TGTGCCAGCAGATCATTCACCGGGGAGCTGTTTTTT. This codes for CASRSFTGELFF.

This clone occurred a few times. The rearrangement links TRBV4-2 to TRBJ2-7; TRBD1 agrees at 7 bases. In germline, CDR1 is LGHNA, CDR2 YNFKEQ. The length of the CDR3 is 16 residues. V shed 1 base, J shed 2 bases, and the junction held 8 bases outside the gene matches. CDR3 in amino acids: CASSQAPGQRTYEQYF. CDR3 DNA: TGTGCCAGCAGCCAAGCACCGGGACAGCGAACCTACGAGCAGTACTTC.

The chain links TRBV5-8 to TRBJ1-5; 9 nucleotides align to TRBD1. Germline values: CDR1 SGHTS, CDR2 YDEGEE. This CDR3 contains 15 residues. V gave up 3 bases and J gave up 2 bases; unmatched junction bases: 3. CDR3: CASSSRTGGNQPQHF. The CDR3 DNA follows: TGTGCCAGCAGCTCGAGGACAGGGGGCAATCAGCCCCAGCATTTT.

V and J are TRBV6-6 and TRBJ1-2; 8 bases are a match to TRBD1. CDR1 is MNHNY, CDR2 SVGAGI, per germline (reference sequence). CDR3 length: 14 amino acids. V shed 0 bases and J 4 bases; nucleotides not matched to a gene: 1. This chain's CDR3 is CASSYSGQAYGYTF. The DNA of the CDR3 is TGTGCCAGCAGTTACTCGGGACAGGCCTATGGCTACACCTTC.

The gene calls are TRBV5-1 and TRBJ1-1, with D perhaps matching TRBD1 (5 bases). From germline, CDR1 is SGHRS and CDR2 YFSETQ. The V end lost 5 bases, the J end lost 1 base, and 9 bases lay between the germline ends. The length of the CDR3 is 13 residues. CDR3 nucleotides: TGCGCCAGCAGTAACGGACAGAACACTGAAGCTTTCTTT. This translates into CASSNGQNTEAFF.

J is TRBJ2-7 and V is TRBV14; weak D call: TRBD1 (6 bases). This CDR3 spans 14 amino acids. Trimming took 2 bases from V and 3 from J, leaving 11 bases between them. The germline gives CDR1 SGHDN, CDR2 FVKESK. The CDR3 nucleotides read TGTGCCAGCAGCCAACTGGACAGAGACTACGAGCAGTACTTC. Translation gives CASSQLDRDYEQYF.

This sequence joins TRBV5-1 and TRBJ2-5; 10 positions match TRBD2. V lost 5 bases, J lost 4 bases, and 14 bases stayed unmatched. The CDR3 sequence is 17 residues long. The V gene's germline CDR1 is SGHRS and CDR2 YFSETQ. CDR3 sequence (DNA): TGCGCCAGCAGAAACGGGATAGCGGGGGGTCCGGGAGAGACCCAGTACTTC. Translating it yields CASRNGIAGGPGETQYF.

The chain joins TRBV4-3 to TRBJ2-1; 15 bases fit TRBD2. V gave up 4 bases and J gave up 2 bases; unmatched junction bases: 6. The CDR3 contains 18 residues. Germline CDR1 LGHNA, CDR2 YSLEER. CDR3 sequence reads: CASSRGTSGGITYNEQFF. The CDR3, as DNA: TGCGCCAGCAGCCGAGGGACTAGCGGGGGGATAACCTACAATGAGCAGTTCTTC.

The V gene is TRBV30, the J gene TRBJ2-7; 9 bases align to TRBD1. With 5 bases clipped from V and 2 bases from J, the junction kept 4 bases outside the gene matches. The CDR3 is 13 residues long. Germline loops: CDR1 GTSNPN, CDR2 SVGIG (reference sequence). This CDR3 reads CAWGQGSTYEQYF. CDR3 in DNA: TGTGCCTGGGGACAGGGGTCCACCTACGAGCAGTACTTC.

The chain couples TRBV30 to TRBJ1-4, with TRBD1 as a possible D gene (6 bases). Trimming took 3 bases from V and 0 from J, leaving 8 bases between them. Germline loops: CDR1 GTSNPN, CDR2 SVGIG (reference sequence). CDR3 size: 14 residues. The CDR3 spells CAWSAGATNEKLFF. The CDR3 nucleotides read TGTGCCTGGAGCGCAGGGGCAACTAATGAAAAACTGTTTTTT.

The chain employs TRBV14 and TRBJ1-1; D is possibly TRBD1 (5 bases). CDR1 is SGHDN and CDR2 is FVKESK in the germline V gene. Trimming cost V 1 base and J 5 bases, with 11 bases left between them. This CDR3 comprises 14 residues. DNA for the CDR3: TGTGCCAGCAGCCAAGGAAGGACATCGACTGAAGCTTTCTTT. Amino acid sequence: CASSQGRTSTEAFF.

This clone showed up just once. This rearrangement joins TRBV5-1 to TRBJ1-4; a possible D gene is TRBD1 (6 bases). Germline CDR1 SGHRS, CDR2 YFSETQ. The V end was cut by 0 bases, the J end by 6 bases, with 15 bases between. The length of the CDR3 is 16 residues. In nucleotides, the CDR3 is TGCGCCAGCAGCTTGGGAGCAGGGGTGGTGGATGAAAAACTGTTTTTT. Encoded protein: CASSLGAGVVDEKLFF.

The table lists this clone with a count of one. The chain couples TRBV19 to TRBJ2-1; TRBD1 is a possible D gene (6 bases). Trimming took 6 bases from V and 10 from J, leaving 16 bases between them. CDR1 is LNHDA, CDR2 SQIVND, per germline (reference sequence). The CDR3 consists of 13 residues. DNA of the CDR3: TGTGCCAGTAGCCCGGACAGCCTGAAGGAGCAGTTCTTC. Its protein product is CASSPDSLKEQFF.

V usage is TRBV29-1 and J usage is TRBJ2-2; 8 nucleotides match TRBD1. J gave up 0 bases and V 6 bases, and 6 bases lay outside the gene matches. The CDR3 sequence is 15 residues long. The germline gives CDR1 SQVTM, CDR2 ANQGSEA. CDR3 in DNA: TGCAGCGTGGCAGGGGACAGGACGAACACCGGGGAGCTGTTTTTT. Translating gives CSVAGDRTNTGELFF.

This clone was recorded only once. The gene calls are TRBV28 and TRBJ1-2; possible D gene TRBD1, 6 bases. The CDR3 sequence is 11 residues long. Germline CDR1 reads MDHEN; CDR2 reads SYDVKM. V was shortened by 6 bases and J by 7 bases, with 9 bases between the two germline ends. For the CDR3, the DNA is TGTGCCAGCAGCCCCAGGGGTGGCTACACCTTC. Encoded protein: CASSPRGGYTF.

CDR3 sequence: CSVTSGGPGTDTQYF. The CDR3, as DNA: TGCAGCGTGACTAGCGGGGGGCCCGGCACAGATACGCAGTATTTT. The chain carries TRBV29-1 and TRBJ2-3; TRBD2 aligns across 13 bases. V gave up 6 bases and J gave up 1 base; unmatched junction bases: 4. Germline CDR1 is SQVTM and CDR2 is ANQGSEA. This CDR3 region has 15 residues.

The sample holds one count of this clone. The J gene is TRBJ1-1, the V gene TRBV9; 9 bases agree with TRBD1. J was trimmed by 2 bases and V by 4 bases; bases with no gene match: 6. From germline, CDR1 is SGDLS and CDR2 YYNGEE. The CDR3 is 15 amino acids. CDR3 DNA: TGTGCCAGCAGCTCTTCGGGACAGGGCAACACTGAAGCTTTCTTT. Translated, it gives CASSSSGQGNTEAFF.

This rearrangement joins TRBV19 to TRBJ1-1; 10 bases fit TRBD1. The CDR3 sequence is 15 residues long. CDR1 and CDR2 (germline): LNHDA, SQIVND (reference sequence). V shed 5 bases and J 4 bases; nucleotides not matched to a gene: 7. The CDR3 DNA sequence: TGTGCCAGTAGTTCGGACAGGGGGGGTGGCACTGAAGCTTTCTTT. This encodes CASSSDRGGGTEAFF.

The genes are TRBV6-1 and TRBJ1-5; 8 bases fit TRBD1. Germline trimming cut 2 bases from V and 2 bases from J; bases unmatched to any gene: 5. Germline lookup yields CDR1 MNHNS and CDR2 SASEGT. This CDR3 spans 16 amino acids. CDR3 coding DNA: TGTGCCAGCAGTGAAATTCAGGGACAGGGCAATCAGCCCCAGCATTTT. The encoded protein is CASSEIQGQGNQPQHF.